Sequencing of this TCR beta chain was carried out in a study of OX40 agonist ivuxolimab in advanced cancers. Study-wide context: While on treatment, patients had intravenous ivuxolimab at 0.01 to 10 mg/kg every 2 weeks. The study, taken as a whole, reports: Antigen specificity was not determined for the expanded peripheral T cells.

Measured with immunoSEQ multiplex PCR; TCRdb has only the in-frame clones, and not every one. This sample carries some 9,800 clones, approximately 70% of them seen once, and the ten largest clones take around a quarter. For this clone: The antigen remains unidentified.

The V segment lost 4 bases and the J segment 4 bases; nucleotides outside the gene matches: 4. Germline V gene sequence: CDR1 LNHDA, CDR2 SQIVND (reference sequence). The CDR3 has 15 amino acids. The rearrangement links TRBV19 to TRBJ2-7; 13 nucleotides match TRBD2. The sample consisted of CD4+ or CD8+ T cells sorted from blood, taken in a trial of the OX40 agonist ivuxolimab. The origin of this receptor is an adult with an advanced solid tumor such as melanoma, head and neck, liver or kidney cancer. CDR3 protein: CASSTGLAGAYEQYF. The CDR3 coding sequence is TGTGCCAGTAGTACAGGACTAGCGGGAGCGTACGAGCAGTACTTC.